The next 13 T cell receptor beta chains were all read from a single sample in a study of shared clonotypes between healthy human individuals. Using immunoSEQ multiplex PCR, the repertoire was profiled, and TCRdb retains in-frame clones only, with some absent. Among millions of clones listed, approximately 93% were seen once. The sample taken for sequencing was naive CD4+ T cells from PBMCs. Subset here: CD45RA+ positively selected. The receptors were sampled from a man aged 18 to 30 in good health. Some clones in this sample may be carry-over from other donors' samples.

This chain links TRBV19 with TRBJ1-2, with D unclear. The CDR3 has 13 residues. CDR1 and CDR2 from the germline V gene are LNHDA and SQIVND (reference sequence). V lost 4 bases and J 1 base, leaving 7 bases between the germline ends. The CDR3, as DNA: TGTGCCAGTAGTAAAAATAATAACTATGGCTACACCTTC. Translation: CASSKNNNYGYTF.

V is TRBV27 and J is TRBJ1-4; D is unclear. The V and J ends lost 4 bases and 7 bases respectively, with 16 bases between them. Germline CDR1 and CDR2: MNHEY and SMNVEV (reference sequence). The CDR3 runs 15 residues. The CDR3 nucleotides read TGTGCCAGCAGTTCCCTGCTAACTCGGGGTGAAAAACTGTTTTTT. It yields the protein CASSSLLTRGEKLFF.

V gene TRBV5-1 combines with J gene TRBJ1-4, with D maybe TRBD1 (5 bases). Trimming pared 0 bases from V and 7 bases from J, leaving 10 bases between. The CDR3 sequence is 14 residues long. Germline CDR1 and CDR2: SGHRS and YFSETQ. CDR3 loop: CASSLAQGGEKLFF. The CDR3, as DNA: TGCGCCAGCAGCTTGGCTCAGGGCGGTGAAAAACTGTTTTTT.

This clone came up a few times. The chain employs TRBV5-1 and TRBJ1-1; perhaps TRBD1 as D (5 bases). The germline gives CDR1 SGHRS, CDR2 YFSETQ. The ends were cut back, 0 bases at V and 0 bases at J, with 6 bases in the middle. The CDR3 covers 14 residues. The CDR3, as DNA: TGCGCCAGCAGCTTGGGCAGGGTGAACACTGAAGCTTTCTTT. Protein product: CASSLGRVNTEAFF.

The chain couples TRBV28 to TRBJ1-2; D gene ambiguous. The CDR3 loop spans 10 amino acids. V lost 6 bases and J lost 5, with 4 bases in between. Germline V lookup: CDR1 MDHEN, CDR2 SYDVKM. The CDR3 DNA reads as TGTGCCAGCAGGGTTTATGGCTACACCTTC. Protein: CASRVYGYTF.

This chain links TRBV27 with TRBJ2-4; D possibly corresponds to TRBD2 (5 bases). This CDR3 region has 15 residues. V lost 6 bases, J lost 6 bases, and 18 bases lay in between. CDR1 is MNHEY and CDR2 is SMNVEV in the germline V gene (reference sequence). The CDR3 loop is CASSSYGEVLNIQYF. For the CDR3, the DNA is TGTGCCAGCAGCTCATACGGGGAAGTTTTAAACATTCAGTACTTC.

The chain combines TRBV19 with TRBJ2-5; 10 nucleotides match TRBD1. The CDR3 extends over 14 amino acids. V gave up 8 bases and J gave up 2 bases; unmatched junction bases: 5. Germline assignment: CDR1 LNHDA and CDR2 SQIVND (reference sequence). CDR3 sequence: CASARQGAQETQYF. Written as DNA, the CDR3 is TGTGCCAGTGCCCGACAGGGGGCTCAAGAGACCCAGTACTTC.

As DNA, the CDR3 is TGTGCCAGCAGTTTCTTCCGCAGGGAATACGAGCAGTACTTC. This gives the protein CASSFFRREYEQYF. The J gene is TRBJ2-7, the V gene TRBV27, with D tentatively TRBD1 (5 bases). Germline V gives CDR1 MNHEY, CDR2 SMNVEV (reference sequence). The CDR3 sequence is 14 residues long. V was trimmed by 3 bases and J by 4 bases, leaving 13 bases between them.

This chain connects TRBV28 to TRBJ2-7; D not resolved. The CDR3 sequence is 16 residues long. V gave up 6 bases and J gave up 2 bases, with 20 bases separating them. Germline-derived CDR1 and CDR2 are MDHEN and SYDVKM. This chain's CDR3 is CASRRPRSLRTYEQYF. For the CDR3, the DNA is TGTGCCAGCAGACGCCCCCGAAGCCTCAGAACCTACGAGCAGTACTTC.

The chain has TRBV29-1 and TRBJ1-1; D might be TRBD1 (5 bases). V lost 5 bases to trimming and J lost 3 bases, with 22 bases between them. This CDR3 has 16 residues. Germline V lookup: CDR1 SQVTM, CDR2 ANQGSEA. The CDR3 bases are TGCAGCGTTCGACGGACTCTCGGGCGGGGGTACACTGAAGCTTTCTTT. Translation: CSVRRTLGRGYTEAFF.

This chain connects TRBV11-1 to TRBJ2-2, with D unresolved. The CDR3 consists of 14 residues. The ends were cut back, 1 base at V and 6 bases at J, with 9 bases in the middle. Germline loops: CDR1 SGHAT, CDR2 FQDESV (reference sequence). In DNA form, the CDR3 reads TGTGCCAGCAGCTTAGTTGCAGGTGCCGGGGAGCTGTTTTTT. Protein: CASSLVAGAGELFF.

The CDR3 bases are TGTGCCAGCAGGGGGTTCGTGGACGAGCAGTACTTC. Its translation is CASRGFVDEQYF. The V gene is TRBV6-5, the J gene TRBJ2-7; D remains unclear. V lost 6 bases and J 5 bases, leaving 11 bases between the germline ends. The CDR3 totals 12 residues. Germline-derived CDR1 and CDR2 are MNHEY and SVGAGI.

This chain joins TRBV27 and TRBJ2-7; 9 bases agree with TRBD1. Trimming at V came to 6 bases and at J to 2 bases, leaving 5 bases not matched to a gene. This CDR3 comprises 14 residues. From germline, CDR1 is MNHEY and CDR2 SMNVEV (reference sequence). CDR3 amino acids: CASRSGTGTYEQYF. In nucleotides, the CDR3 is TGTGCCAGCAGATCCGGGACAGGGACCTACGAGCAGTACTTC.